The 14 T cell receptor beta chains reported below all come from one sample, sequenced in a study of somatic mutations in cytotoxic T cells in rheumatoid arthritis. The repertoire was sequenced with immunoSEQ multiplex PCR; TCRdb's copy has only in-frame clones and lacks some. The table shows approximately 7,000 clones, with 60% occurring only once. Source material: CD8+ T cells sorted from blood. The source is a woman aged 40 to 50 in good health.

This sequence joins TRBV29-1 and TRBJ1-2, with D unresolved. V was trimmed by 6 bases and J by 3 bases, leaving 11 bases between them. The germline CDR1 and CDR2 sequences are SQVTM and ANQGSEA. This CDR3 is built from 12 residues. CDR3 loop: CSVEFLDYGYTF. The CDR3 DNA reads TGCAGCGTAGAGTTCCTTGACTATGGCTACACCTTC.

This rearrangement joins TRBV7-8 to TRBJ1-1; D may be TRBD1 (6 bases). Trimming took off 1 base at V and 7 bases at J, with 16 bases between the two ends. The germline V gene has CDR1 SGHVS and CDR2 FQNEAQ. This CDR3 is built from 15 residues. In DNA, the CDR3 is TGTGCCAGCAGCTTAGTATTAGGGAACAGGGATGAAGCTTTCTTT. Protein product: CASSLVLGNRDEAFF.

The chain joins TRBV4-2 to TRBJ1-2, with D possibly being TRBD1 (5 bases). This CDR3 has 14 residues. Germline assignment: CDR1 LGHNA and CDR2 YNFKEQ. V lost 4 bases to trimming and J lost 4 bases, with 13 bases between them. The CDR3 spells CASSPIGGGYGYTF. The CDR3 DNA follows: TGTGCCAGCAGCCCTATAGGCGGGGGCTATGGCTACACCTTC.

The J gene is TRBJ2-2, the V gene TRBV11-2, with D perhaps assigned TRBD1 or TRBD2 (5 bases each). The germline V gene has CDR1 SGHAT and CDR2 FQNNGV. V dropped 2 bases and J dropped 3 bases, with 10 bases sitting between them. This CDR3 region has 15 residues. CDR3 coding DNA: TGTGCCAGCAGCTTATTGGGACCTTACACCGGGGAGCTGTTTTTT. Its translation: CASSLLGPYTGELFF.

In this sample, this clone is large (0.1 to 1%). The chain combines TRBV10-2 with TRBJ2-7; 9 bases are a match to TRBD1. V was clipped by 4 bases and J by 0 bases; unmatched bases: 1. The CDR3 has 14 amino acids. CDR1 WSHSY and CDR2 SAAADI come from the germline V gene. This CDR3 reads CASSGQGGSYEQYF. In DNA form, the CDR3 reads TGCGCCAGCAGTGGACAGGGGGGCTCCTACGAGCAGTACTTC.

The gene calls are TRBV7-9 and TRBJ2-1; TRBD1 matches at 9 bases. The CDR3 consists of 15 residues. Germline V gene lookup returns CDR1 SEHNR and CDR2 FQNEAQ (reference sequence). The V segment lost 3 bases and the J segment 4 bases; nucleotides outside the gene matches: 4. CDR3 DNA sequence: TGTGCCAGCAGCTTGGGACAGGGAGCTTACAATGAGCAGTTCTTC. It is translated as CASSLGQGAYNEQFF. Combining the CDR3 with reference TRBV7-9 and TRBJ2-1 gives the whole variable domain DTGVSQNPRHKITKRGQNVTFRCDPISEHNRLYWYRQTLGQGPEFLTYFQNEAQLEKSRLLSDRFSAERPKGSFSTLEIQRTEQGDSAMYLCASSLGQGAYNEQFFGPGTRLTVL.

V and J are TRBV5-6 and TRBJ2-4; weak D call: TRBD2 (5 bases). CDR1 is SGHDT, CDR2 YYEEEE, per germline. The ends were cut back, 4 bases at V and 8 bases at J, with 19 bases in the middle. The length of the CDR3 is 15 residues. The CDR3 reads CASSASPGLAHIQYF. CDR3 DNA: TGTGCCAGCAGCGCATCCCCCGGACTGGCGCACATTCAGTACTTC.

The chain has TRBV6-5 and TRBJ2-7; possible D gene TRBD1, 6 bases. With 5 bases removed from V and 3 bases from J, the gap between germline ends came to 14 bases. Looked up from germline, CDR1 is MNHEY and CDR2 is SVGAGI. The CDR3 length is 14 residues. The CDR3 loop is CASSPRRGGYEQYF. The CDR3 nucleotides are TGTGCCAGCAGTCCGCGCAGGGGTGGCTACGAGCAGTACTTC.

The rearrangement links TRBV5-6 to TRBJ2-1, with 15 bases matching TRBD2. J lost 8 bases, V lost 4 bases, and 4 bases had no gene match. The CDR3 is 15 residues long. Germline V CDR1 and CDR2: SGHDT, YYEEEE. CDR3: CASSPGLAGGHEQFF. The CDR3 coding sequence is TGTGCCAGCAGCCCGGGACTAGCGGGAGGACATGAGCAGTTCTTC.

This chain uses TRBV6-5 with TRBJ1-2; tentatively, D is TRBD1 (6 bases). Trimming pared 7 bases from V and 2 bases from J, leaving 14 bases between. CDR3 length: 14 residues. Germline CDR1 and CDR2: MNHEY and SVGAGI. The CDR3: CASTALGGNYGYTF. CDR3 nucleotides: TGTGCCAGCACCGCCCTAGGGGGGAACTATGGCTACACCTTC.

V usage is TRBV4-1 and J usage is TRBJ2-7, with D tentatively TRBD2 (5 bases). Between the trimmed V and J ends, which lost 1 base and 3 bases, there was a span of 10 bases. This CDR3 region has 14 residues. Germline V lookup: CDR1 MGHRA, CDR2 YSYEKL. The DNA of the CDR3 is TGCGCCAGCAGCCAAGTCGAGGGTAGCTACGAGCAGTACTTC. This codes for CASSQVEGSYEQYF.

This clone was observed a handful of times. The CDR3 nucleotides read TGTGCCAGCAGTCCCCAGGGCGGGGCTGACGGCTACACCTTC. It is translated as CASSPQGGADGYTF. The J gene is TRBJ1-2, the V gene TRBV6-5; TRBD1 might be the D (5 bases). Trimming pared 5 bases from V and 8 bases from J, leaving 18 bases between. The CDR3 is made up of 14 amino acids. Per germline, CDR1 MNHEY and CDR2 SVGAGI.

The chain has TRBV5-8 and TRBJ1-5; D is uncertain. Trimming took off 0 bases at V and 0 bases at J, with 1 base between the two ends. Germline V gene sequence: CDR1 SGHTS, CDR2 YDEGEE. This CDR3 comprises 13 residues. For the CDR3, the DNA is TGTGCCAGCAGCTTGGATAGCAATCAGCCCCAGCATTTT. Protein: CASSLDSNQPQHF.

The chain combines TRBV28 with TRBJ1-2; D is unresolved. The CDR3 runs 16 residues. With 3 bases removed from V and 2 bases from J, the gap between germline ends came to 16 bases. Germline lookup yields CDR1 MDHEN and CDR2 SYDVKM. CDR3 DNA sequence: TGTGCCAGCAGTTTCGACCGTGGAGCACCAAACTATGGCTACACCTTC. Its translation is CASSFDRGAPNYGYTF.